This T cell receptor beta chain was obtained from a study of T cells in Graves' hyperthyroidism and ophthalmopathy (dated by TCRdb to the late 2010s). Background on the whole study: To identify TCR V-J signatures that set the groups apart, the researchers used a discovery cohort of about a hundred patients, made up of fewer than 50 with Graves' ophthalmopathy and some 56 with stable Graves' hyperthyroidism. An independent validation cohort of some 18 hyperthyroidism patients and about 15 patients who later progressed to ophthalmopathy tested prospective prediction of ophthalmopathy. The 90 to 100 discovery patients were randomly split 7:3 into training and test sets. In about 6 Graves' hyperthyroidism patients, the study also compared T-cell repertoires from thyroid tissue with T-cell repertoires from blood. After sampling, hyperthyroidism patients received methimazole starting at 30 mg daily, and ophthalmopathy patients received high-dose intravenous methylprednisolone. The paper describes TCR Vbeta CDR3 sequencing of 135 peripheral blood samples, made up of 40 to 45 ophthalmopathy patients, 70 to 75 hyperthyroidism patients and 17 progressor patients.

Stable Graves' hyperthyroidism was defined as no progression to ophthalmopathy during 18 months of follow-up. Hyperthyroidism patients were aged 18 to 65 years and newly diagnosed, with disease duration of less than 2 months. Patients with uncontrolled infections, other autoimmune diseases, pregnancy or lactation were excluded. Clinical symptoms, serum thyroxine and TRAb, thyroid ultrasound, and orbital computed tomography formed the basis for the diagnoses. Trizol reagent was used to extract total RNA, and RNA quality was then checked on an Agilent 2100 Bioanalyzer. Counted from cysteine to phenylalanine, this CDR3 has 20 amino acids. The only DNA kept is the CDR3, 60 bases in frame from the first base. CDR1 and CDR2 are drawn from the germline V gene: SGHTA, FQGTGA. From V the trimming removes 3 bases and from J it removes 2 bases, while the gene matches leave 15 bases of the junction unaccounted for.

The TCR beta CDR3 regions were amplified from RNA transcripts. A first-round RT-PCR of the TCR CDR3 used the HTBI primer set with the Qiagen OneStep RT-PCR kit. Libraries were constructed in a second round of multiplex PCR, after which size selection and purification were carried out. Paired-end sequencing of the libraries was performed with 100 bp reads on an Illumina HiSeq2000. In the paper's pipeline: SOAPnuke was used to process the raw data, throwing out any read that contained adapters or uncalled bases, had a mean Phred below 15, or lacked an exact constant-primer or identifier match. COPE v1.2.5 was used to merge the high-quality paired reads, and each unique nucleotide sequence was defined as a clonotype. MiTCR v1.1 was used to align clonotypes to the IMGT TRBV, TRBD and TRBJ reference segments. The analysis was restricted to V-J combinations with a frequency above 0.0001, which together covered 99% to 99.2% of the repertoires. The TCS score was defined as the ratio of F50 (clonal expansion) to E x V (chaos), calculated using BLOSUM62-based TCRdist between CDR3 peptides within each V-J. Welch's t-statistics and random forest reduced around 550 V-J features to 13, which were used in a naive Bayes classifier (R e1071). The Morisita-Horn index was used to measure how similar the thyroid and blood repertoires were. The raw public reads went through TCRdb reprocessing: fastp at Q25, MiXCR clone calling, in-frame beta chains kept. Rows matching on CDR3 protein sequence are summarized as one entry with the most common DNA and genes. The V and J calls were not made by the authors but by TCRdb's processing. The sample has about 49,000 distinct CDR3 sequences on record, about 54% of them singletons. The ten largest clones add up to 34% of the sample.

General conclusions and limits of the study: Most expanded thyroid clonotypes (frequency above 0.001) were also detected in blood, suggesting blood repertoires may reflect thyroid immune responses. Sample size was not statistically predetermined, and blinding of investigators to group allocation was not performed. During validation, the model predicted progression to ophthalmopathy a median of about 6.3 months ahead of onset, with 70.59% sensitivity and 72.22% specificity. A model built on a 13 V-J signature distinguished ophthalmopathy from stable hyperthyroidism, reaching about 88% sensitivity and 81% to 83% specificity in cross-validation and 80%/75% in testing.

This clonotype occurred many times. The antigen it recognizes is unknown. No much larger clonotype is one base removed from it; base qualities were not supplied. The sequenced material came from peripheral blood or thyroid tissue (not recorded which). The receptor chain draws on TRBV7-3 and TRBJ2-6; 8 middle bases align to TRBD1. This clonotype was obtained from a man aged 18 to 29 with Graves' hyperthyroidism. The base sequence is TGTGCCAGCAGCTTCCCCGGACAGGGATCTCCCGCGGCTGGGGCCAACGTCCTGACTTTC. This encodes CASSFPGQGSPAAGANVLTF.